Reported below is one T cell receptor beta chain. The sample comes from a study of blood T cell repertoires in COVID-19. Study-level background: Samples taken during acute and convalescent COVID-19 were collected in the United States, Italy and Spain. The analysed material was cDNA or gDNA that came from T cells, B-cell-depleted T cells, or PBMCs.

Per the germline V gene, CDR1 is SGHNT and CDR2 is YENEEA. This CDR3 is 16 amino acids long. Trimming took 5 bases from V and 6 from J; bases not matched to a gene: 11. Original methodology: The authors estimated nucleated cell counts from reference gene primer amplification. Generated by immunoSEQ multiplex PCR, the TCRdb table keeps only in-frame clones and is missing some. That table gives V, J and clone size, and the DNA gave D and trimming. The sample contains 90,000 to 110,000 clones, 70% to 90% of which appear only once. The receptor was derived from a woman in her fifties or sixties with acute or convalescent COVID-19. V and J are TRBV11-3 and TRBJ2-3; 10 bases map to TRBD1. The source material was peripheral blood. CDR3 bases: TGTGCCAGCAGCCCCGGGACAGGGGTTTTCTCGGATACGCAGTATTTT. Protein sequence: CASSPGTGVFSDTQYF.